These T cell receptor beta chains were read from a single sample in a study of Ad26.COV2.S vaccination and SARS-CoV-2 variants. Sequencing used immunoSEQ multiplex PCR; TCRdb keeps in-frame clones, though not all of them. Of 200,000 to 250,000 clones in the sample, more than 75% were seen once. The sequencing here drew on peripheral blood, taken in a trial of Ad26.COV2.S vaccine versus placebo. These receptors came from a person aged 18-65 years who received the Ad26.COV2.S COVID-19 vaccine or a placebo. Each CDR3 is given with its conserved first and last residue. Fields, in order: clone size, V gene, J gene, D gene, CDR3 DNA, CDR3 protein. D genes are given only for firm matches. The size of a clone is reported for some rows only, either as once, few or many, or as a class for expanded clones.

abundance: .
v_gene: TRBV28
j_gene: TRBJ2-1
d_gene: .
CDR3nt: TGTGCCAGCAGTACCTTAGGTGGGTCCAATGAGCAGTTCTTC
CDR3aa: CASSTLGGSNEQFF

abundance: .
v_gene: TRBV3-1/TRBV3-2
j_gene: TRBJ1-1
d_gene: .
CDR3nt: TGTGCCAGCAGCCAAGAGTCGTCTGGAGGGCTCACTGAAGCTTTCTTT
CDR3aa: CASSQESSGGLTEAFF

abundance: .
v_gene: TRBV6-2/TRBV6-3
j_gene: TRBJ2-2
d_gene: TRBD1
CDR3nt: TGTGCCAGCAGTTACTCCCCCGGTAGGGGGCTTACCGGGGAGCTGTTTTTT
CDR3aa: CASSYSPGRGLTGELFF

abundance: many
v_gene: TRBV30
j_gene: TRBJ1-2
d_gene: .
CDR3nt: TGTGCCTGGAGTGAGCGCCTCGGTGGCTACACCTTC
CDR3aa: CAWSERLGGYTF

abundance: .
v_gene: TRBV7-2
j_gene: TRBJ1-4
d_gene: .
CDR3nt: TGTGCCAGCAGTAGGCCTAATGAAAAACTGTTTTTT
CDR3aa: CASSRPNEKLFF

abundance: .
v_gene: TRBV7-2
j_gene: TRBJ2-7
d_gene: .
CDR3nt: TGTGCCAGCAGCTTAGGGGTCGGGGTCCCCTACGAGCAGTACTTC
CDR3aa: CASSLGVGVPYEQYF

abundance: few
v_gene: TRBV6-2/TRBV6-3
j_gene: TRBJ2-7
d_gene: TRBD2
CDR3nt: TGTGCCAGCAGTTCAAGGACTAGCGGAGGAACCTACGAGCAGTACTTC
CDR3aa: CASSSRTSGGTYEQYF

abundance: .
v_gene: TRBV18
j_gene: TRBJ1-4
d_gene: .
CDR3nt: TGTGCCAGCTCACCACGAAGGGGTTCGAGTGAAAAACTGTTTTTT
CDR3aa: CASSPRRGSSEKLFF

abundance: .
v_gene: TRBV30
j_gene: TRBJ2-2
d_gene: .
CDR3nt: TGTGCCTGGAGGGGGCACACCGGGGAGCTGTTTTTT
CDR3aa: CAWRGHTGELFF

abundance: .
v_gene: TRBV28
j_gene: TRBJ1-5
d_gene: TRBD1
CDR3nt: TGTGCCAGCAGGAATATACGAGACAGGGATAGTCAGCCCCAGCATTTT
CDR3aa: CASRNIRDRDSQPQHF

abundance: few
v_gene: TRBV7-3
j_gene: TRBJ1-6
d_gene: .
CDR3nt: TGTGCCAGCAGCCTCCTAGGGGATAATTCACCCCTCCACTTT
CDR3aa: CASSLLGDNSPLHF

abundance: .
v_gene: TRBV6-2/TRBV6-3
j_gene: TRBJ1-2
d_gene: .
CDR3nt: TGTGCCAGCAGTTACTACTCGTCGCGGCAGGGGTTCAACTATGGCTACACCTTC
CDR3aa: CASSYYSSRQGFNYGYTF

abundance: .
v_gene: TRBV2
j_gene: TRBJ1-6
d_gene: .
CDR3nt: TGTGCCAGCAGTGAATCTCGCGGGGAGGCCTCACCCCTCCACTTT
CDR3aa: CASSESRGEASPLHF

abundance: .
v_gene: TRBV19
j_gene: TRBJ1-5
d_gene: TRBD1
CDR3nt: TGTGCCAGTAGGGACAGGGCTTATAGCAATCAGCCCCAGCATTTT
CDR3aa: CASRDRAYSNQPQHF

abundance: .
v_gene: TRBV23-1
j_gene: TRBJ2-3
d_gene: .
CDR3nt: TGCGCCAGCTCCCTCAGGGATACGCAGTATTTT
CDR3aa: CASSLRDTQYF

abundance: .
v_gene: TRBV21-1
j_gene: TRBJ1-5
d_gene: .
CDR3nt: TGTGCCAGCAGCAAAGTGTCGGGCCCAGGGGATAGCAATCAGCCCCAGCATTTT
CDR3aa: CASSKVSGPGDSNQPQHF

abundance: once
v_gene: TRBV18
j_gene: TRBJ2-3
d_gene: .
CDR3nt: TGTGCCAGCTCAAGCCAGCCAGATACGCAGTATTTT
CDR3aa: CASSSQPDTQYF

abundance: .
v_gene: TRBV19
j_gene: TRBJ2-7
d_gene: TRBD2
CDR3nt: TGTGCCAGTAGTATATCAGCGGGAGAAAGGTACGAGCAGTACTTC
CDR3aa: CASSISAGERYEQYF

abundance: .
v_gene: TRBV28
j_gene: TRBJ1-5
d_gene: .
CDR3nt: TGTGCCAGCAGTTTAAATCAGGTGTACTATCAGCCCCAGCATTTT
CDR3aa: CASSLNQVYYQPQHF

abundance: .
v_gene: TRBV27
j_gene: TRBJ1-2
d_gene: TRBD1
CDR3nt: TGTGCCAGCAAAGGACAGGGAGTCTATGGCTACACCTTC
CDR3aa: CASKGQGVYGYTF

abundance: .
v_gene: TRBV18
j_gene: TRBJ1-1
d_gene: .
CDR3nt: TGTGCCAGCTCACCACAGGGAGATGAAGCTTTCTTT
CDR3aa: CASSPQGDEAFF

abundance: .
v_gene: TRBV7-2
j_gene: TRBJ2-7
d_gene: TRBD1
CDR3nt: TGTGCCAGCAGCCCCGACAGGGGGCTTATCAACGAGCAGTACTTC
CDR3aa: CASSPDRGLINEQYF

abundance: .
v_gene: TRBV2
j_gene: TRBJ1-5
d_gene: .
CDR3nt: TGTGCCAGCAGGGGACGGATTAGCAATCAGCCCCAGCATTTT
CDR3aa: CASRGRISNQPQHF

abundance: .
v_gene: TRBV4-1
j_gene: TRBJ1-4
d_gene: .
CDR3nt: TGCGCCAGCAGCCAAGGGGGACACAAAATGGGGAGGACTAATGAAAAACTGTTTTTT
CDR3aa: CASSQGGHKMGRTNEKLFF

abundance: .
v_gene: TRBV9
j_gene: TRBJ2-7
d_gene: TRBD1
CDR3nt: TGTGCCAGCAGCCGTGACAGGGGAGCAACTTACGAGCAGTACTTC
CDR3aa: CASSRDRGATYEQYF

abundance: .
v_gene: TRBV5-4
j_gene: TRBJ2-3
d_gene: .
CDR3nt: TGTGCCAGCACCACCCGTGATAGCGCCTTACTTACGCAGTATTTT
CDR3aa: CASTTRDSALLTQYF

abundance: .
v_gene: TRBV18
j_gene: TRBJ1-2
d_gene: .
CDR3nt: TGTGCCAGCTCACCCCCCACGGGCAGCTTGAACTTTGGCTACACCTTC
CDR3aa: CASSPPTGSLNFGYTF

abundance: .
v_gene: TRBV11-3
j_gene: TRBJ1-5
d_gene: TRBD1
CDR3nt: TGTGCCAGCAGCTTAGTTGGGACAGGGGACAATCAGCCCCAGCATTTT
CDR3aa: CASSLVGTGDNQPQHF

abundance: .
v_gene: TRBV27
j_gene: TRBJ1-6
d_gene: .
CDR3nt: TGTGCCAGCAGTTTAAGAACAGCAGATAATTCACCCCTCCACTTT
CDR3aa: CASSLRTADNSPLHF

abundance: .
v_gene: TRBV18
j_gene: TRBJ2-1
d_gene: .
CDR3nt: TGTGCCAGCTCAGGGGAGTTCTACAATGAGCAGTTCTTC
CDR3aa: CASSGEFYNEQFF

abundance: .
v_gene: TRBV9
j_gene: TRBJ2-3
d_gene: TRBD2
CDR3nt: TGTGCCAGCAGCGTCACAGGTAGCGGGACGGATACGCAGTATTTT
CDR3aa: CASSVTGSGTDTQYF

abundance: .
v_gene: TRBV10-3
j_gene: TRBJ1-1
d_gene: TRBD1
CDR3nt: TGTGCCATCAGTGGGCACAGGGGGCTGAACACTGAAGCTTTCTTT
CDR3aa: CAISGHRGLNTEAFF

abundance: .
v_gene: TRBV7-9
j_gene: TRBJ2-5
d_gene: .
CDR3nt: TGTGCCAGCAGCCTCATCGCGCTTCCGGAGACCCAGTACTTC
CDR3aa: CASSLIALPETQYF

abundance: .
v_gene: TRBV19
j_gene: TRBJ1-5
d_gene: .
CDR3nt: TGTGCCAGTAGTGAATTCGAGGCCCAGCATTTT
CDR3aa: CASSEFEAQHF

abundance: .
v_gene: TRBV6-1
j_gene: TRBJ1-3
d_gene: .
CDR3nt: TGTGCCAGCAGTGAGTCAACAGGGTCTGGAAACACCATATATTTT
CDR3aa: CASSESTGSGNTIYF

abundance: .
v_gene: TRBV19
j_gene: TRBJ1-1
d_gene: .
CDR3nt: TGTGCCAGTAGGAAGCATACAGCAGGCACTGAAGCTTTCTTT
CDR3aa: CASRKHTAGTEAFF

abundance: .
v_gene: TRBV27
j_gene: TRBJ2-3
d_gene: .
CDR3nt: TGTGCCAGCCTGGACAGCACAAAGACGCAGTATTTT
CDR3aa: CASLDSTKTQYF

abundance: few
v_gene: TRBV7-2
j_gene: TRBJ1-1
d_gene: .
CDR3nt: TGTGCCAGCAGCTTAGCAGGGTTAGGCACTGAAGCTTTCTTT
CDR3aa: CASSLAGLGTEAFF

abundance: .
v_gene: TRBV7-9
j_gene: TRBJ1-1
d_gene: .
CDR3nt: TGTGCCAGCATCCTGCTGGGAGGAGTTGGCACTGAAGCTTTCTTT
CDR3aa: CASILLGGVGTEAFF

abundance: once
v_gene: TRBV6-2/TRBV6-3
j_gene: TRBJ2-7
d_gene: .
CDR3nt: TGTGCCAGCAACCCATGGGCTGCTGGGGACGAGCAGTACTTC
CDR3aa: CASNPWAAGDEQYF

abundance: .
v_gene: TRBV13
j_gene: TRBJ2-1
d_gene: TRBD1
CDR3nt: TGTGCCAGCAGCATCCCCGGGACAGGGCGGAATGAGCAGTTCTTC
CDR3aa: CASSIPGTGRNEQFF

abundance: .
v_gene: TRBV5-5
j_gene: TRBJ2-2
d_gene: TRBD1
CDR3nt: TGTGCCAGCAGCTCGACAGGGACGAACACCGGGGAGCTGTTTTTT
CDR3aa: CASSSTGTNTGELFF

abundance: .
v_gene: TRBV6-6
j_gene: TRBJ2-4
d_gene: TRBD2
CDR3nt: TGTGCCAGCAGTTACCGTAGCGGGGGGGCCGGAAACATTCAGTACTTC
CDR3aa: CASSYRSGGAGNIQYF

abundance: .
v_gene: TRBV7-5
j_gene: TRBJ1-1
d_gene: .
CDR3nt: TGTGCCAGAAGCTTAGCGCACGGTGAAGCTTTCTTT
CDR3aa: CARSLAHGEAFF

abundance: .
v_gene: TRBV7-2
j_gene: TRBJ2-1
d_gene: .
CDR3nt: TGTGCCAGCAGCTTAACGCGAATCGGTGAGCAGTTCTTC
CDR3aa: CASSLTRIGEQFF

abundance: .
v_gene: TRBV4-3
j_gene: TRBJ1-3
d_gene: TRBD1
CDR3nt: TGCGCCAGCAGCCCCCAGGACAGGGAGGGAAACACCATATATTTT
CDR3aa: CASSPQDREGNTIYF

abundance: .
v_gene: TRBV5-4
j_gene: TRBJ2-3
d_gene: TRBD1
CDR3nt: TGTGCCAGCAGCTTGGACCCGAGGGGGCCAGGGATTAGTACAGATACGCAGTATTTT
CDR3aa: CASSLDPRGPGISTDTQYF

abundance: once
v_gene: TRBV11-3
j_gene: TRBJ2-1
d_gene: .
CDR3nt: TGTGCCAGCAGCAATTCTAACAATGAGCAGTTCTTC
CDR3aa: CASSNSNNEQFF

abundance: .
v_gene: TRBV28
j_gene: TRBJ1-4
d_gene: .
CDR3nt: TGTGCCAGCAGGTACAGGGTTGGTGAAAAACTGTTTTTT
CDR3aa: CASRYRVGEKLFF

abundance: .
v_gene: TRBV6-5
j_gene: TRBJ2-7
d_gene: .
CDR3nt: TGTGCCAGCAAGGAGGTGGGCTACGAGCAGTACTTC
CDR3aa: CASKEVGYEQYF

abundance: .
v_gene: TRBV2
j_gene: TRBJ2-7
d_gene: TRBD1
CDR3nt: TGTGCCAGCGGGGTGGACAGGGCCTCCTCCTACGAGCAGTACTTC
CDR3aa: CASGVDRASSYEQYF

abundance: .
v_gene: TRBV18
j_gene: TRBJ2-5
d_gene: .
CDR3nt: TGTGCCAGCTCACCGCGAGAAGAGACCCAGTACTTC
CDR3aa: CASSPREETQYF

abundance: .
v_gene: TRBV7-2
j_gene: TRBJ1-2
d_gene: TRBD1
CDR3nt: TGTGCCAGCAGCTCCGGACAGGGAGGGTACTATGGCTACACCTTC
CDR3aa: CASSSGQGGYYGYTF

abundance: once
v_gene: TRBV7-2
j_gene: TRBJ2-1
d_gene: TRBD2
CDR3nt: TGTGCCAGCAGCTACGGGACTAGCGGGTTGTACAATGAGCAGTTCTTC
CDR3aa: CASSYGTSGLYNEQFF

abundance: few
v_gene: TRBV19
j_gene: TRBJ1-1
d_gene: .
CDR3nt: TGTGCCAGTAGTATCCGGGACGGGAACACTGAAGCTTTCTTT
CDR3aa: CASSIRDGNTEAFF

abundance: .
v_gene: TRBV28
j_gene: TRBJ1-1
d_gene: .
CDR3nt: TGTGCCAGCAGTTTATGGGGGGGCAGGGACACTGAAGCTTTCTTT
CDR3aa: CASSLWGGRDTEAFF